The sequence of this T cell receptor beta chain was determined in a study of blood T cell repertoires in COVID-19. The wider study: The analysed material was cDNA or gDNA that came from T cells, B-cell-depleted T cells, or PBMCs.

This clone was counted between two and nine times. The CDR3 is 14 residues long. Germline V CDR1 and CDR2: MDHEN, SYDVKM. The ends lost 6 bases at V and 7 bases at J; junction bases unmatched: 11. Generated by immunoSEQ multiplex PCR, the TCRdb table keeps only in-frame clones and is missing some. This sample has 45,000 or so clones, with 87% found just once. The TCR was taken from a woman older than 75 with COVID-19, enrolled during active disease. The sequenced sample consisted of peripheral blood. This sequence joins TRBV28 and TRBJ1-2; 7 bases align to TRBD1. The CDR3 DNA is TGTGCCAGCAGCCGGAACAGGGGACTGGGTGGCTACACCTTC. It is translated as CASSRNRGLGGYTF.